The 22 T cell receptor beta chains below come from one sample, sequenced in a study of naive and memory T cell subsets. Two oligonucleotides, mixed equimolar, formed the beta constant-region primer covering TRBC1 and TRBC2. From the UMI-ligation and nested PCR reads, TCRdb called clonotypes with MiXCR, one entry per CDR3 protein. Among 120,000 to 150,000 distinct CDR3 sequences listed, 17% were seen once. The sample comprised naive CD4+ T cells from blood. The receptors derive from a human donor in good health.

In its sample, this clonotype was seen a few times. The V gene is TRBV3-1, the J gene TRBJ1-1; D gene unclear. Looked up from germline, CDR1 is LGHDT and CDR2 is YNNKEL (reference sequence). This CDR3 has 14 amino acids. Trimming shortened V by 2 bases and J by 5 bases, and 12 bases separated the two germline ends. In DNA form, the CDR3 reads TGTGCCAGCAGCCAACACCGCTTGGGGACTGAAGCTTTCTTT. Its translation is CASSQHRLGTEAFF.

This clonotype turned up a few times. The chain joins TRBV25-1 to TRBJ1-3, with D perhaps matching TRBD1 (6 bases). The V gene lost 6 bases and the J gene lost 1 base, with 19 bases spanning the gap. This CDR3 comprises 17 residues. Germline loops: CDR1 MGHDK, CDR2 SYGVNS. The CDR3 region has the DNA TGTGCCAGCAGAGGGGGGGGAGGCCCGCGTTCTGGAAACACCATATATTTT. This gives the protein CASRGGGGPRSGNTIYF.

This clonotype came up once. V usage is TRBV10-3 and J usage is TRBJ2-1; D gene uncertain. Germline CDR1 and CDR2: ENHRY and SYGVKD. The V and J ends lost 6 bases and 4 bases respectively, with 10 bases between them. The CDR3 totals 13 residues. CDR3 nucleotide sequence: TGTGCCATCAGGGAAGACCAATACAATGAGCAGTTCTTC. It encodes CAIREDQYNEQFF.

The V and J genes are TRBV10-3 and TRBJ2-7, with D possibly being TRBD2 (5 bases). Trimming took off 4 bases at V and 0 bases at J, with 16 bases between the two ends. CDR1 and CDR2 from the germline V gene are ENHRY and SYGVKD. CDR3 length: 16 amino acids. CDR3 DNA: TGTGCCATCAGTGCCCGGACTGACCAGAGCTCCTACGAGCAGTACTTC. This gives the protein CAISARTDQSSYEQYF.

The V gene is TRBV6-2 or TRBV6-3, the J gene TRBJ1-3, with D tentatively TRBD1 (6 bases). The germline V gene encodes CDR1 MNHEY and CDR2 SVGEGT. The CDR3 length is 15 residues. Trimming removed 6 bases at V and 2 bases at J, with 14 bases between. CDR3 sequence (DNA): TGTGCCAGCAGCGCGGGACAAGCGGCTGGAAACACCATATATTTT. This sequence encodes CASSAGQAAGNTIYF.

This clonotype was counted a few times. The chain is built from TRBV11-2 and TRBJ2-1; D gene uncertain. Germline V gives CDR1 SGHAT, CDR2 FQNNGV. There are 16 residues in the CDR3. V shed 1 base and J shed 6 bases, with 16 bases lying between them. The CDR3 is CASSLVRGDPANEQFF. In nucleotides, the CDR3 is TGTGCCAGCAGCTTAGTCCGCGGAGACCCTGCCAATGAGCAGTTCTTC. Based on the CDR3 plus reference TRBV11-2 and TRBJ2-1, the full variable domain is EAGVAQSPRYKIIEKRQSVAFWCNPISGHATLYWYQQILGQGPKLLIQFQNNGVVDDSQLPKDRFSAERLKGVDSTLKIQPAKLEDSAVYLCASSLVRGDPANEQFFGPGTRLTVL.

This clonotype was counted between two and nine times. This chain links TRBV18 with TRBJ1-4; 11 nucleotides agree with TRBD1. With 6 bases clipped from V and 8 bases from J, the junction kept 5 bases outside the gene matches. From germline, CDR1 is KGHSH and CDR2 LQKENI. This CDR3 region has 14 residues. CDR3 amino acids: CASSRGQGEEKLFF. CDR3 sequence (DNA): TGTGCCAGCTCTCGGGGACAGGGGGAAGAAAAACTGTTTTTT.

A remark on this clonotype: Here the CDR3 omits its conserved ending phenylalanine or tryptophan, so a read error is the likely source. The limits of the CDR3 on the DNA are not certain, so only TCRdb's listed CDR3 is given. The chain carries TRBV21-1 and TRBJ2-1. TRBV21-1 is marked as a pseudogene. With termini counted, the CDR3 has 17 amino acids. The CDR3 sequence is CARSKTPIGRPYNEQFL.

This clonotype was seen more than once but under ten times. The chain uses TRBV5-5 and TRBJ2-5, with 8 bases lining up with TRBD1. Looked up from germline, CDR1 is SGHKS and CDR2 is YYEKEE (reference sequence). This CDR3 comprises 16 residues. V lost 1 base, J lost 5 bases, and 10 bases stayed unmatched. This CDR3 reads CASSLRGRTGLETQYF. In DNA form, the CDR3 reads TGTGCCAGCAGCTTGCGGGGGAGGACAGGGCTCGAGACCCAGTACTTC.

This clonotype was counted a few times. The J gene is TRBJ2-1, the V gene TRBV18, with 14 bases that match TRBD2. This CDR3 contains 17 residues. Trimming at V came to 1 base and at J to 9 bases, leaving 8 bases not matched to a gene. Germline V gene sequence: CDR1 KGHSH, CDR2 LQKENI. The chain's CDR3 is CASSPQGLAGVFGEQFF. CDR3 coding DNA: TGTGCCAGCTCACCACAGGGACTAGCGGGAGTGTTCGGTGAGCAGTTCTTC.

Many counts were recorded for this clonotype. The CDR3 DNA reads TGCAGTGCTAGCCGTCACCAGACAGGGGCGACCGAGCAGTACTTC. Its translation: CSASRHQTGATEQYF. This chain joins TRBV20-1 and TRBJ2-7; 8 nucleotides match TRBD1. CDR3 length equals 15 residues. V lost 3 bases, J lost 6 bases, and 13 bases stayed unmatched. Germline CDR1 reads DFQATT; CDR2 reads SNEGSKA (reference sequence).

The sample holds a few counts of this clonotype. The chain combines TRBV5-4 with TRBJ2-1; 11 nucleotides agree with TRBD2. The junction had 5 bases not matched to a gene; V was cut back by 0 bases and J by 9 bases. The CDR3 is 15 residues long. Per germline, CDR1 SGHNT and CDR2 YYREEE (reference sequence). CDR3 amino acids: CASSLVAGGKGEQFF. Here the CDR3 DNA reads TGTGCCAGCAGCTTGGTAGCGGGAGGGAAGGGTGAGCAGTTCTTC.

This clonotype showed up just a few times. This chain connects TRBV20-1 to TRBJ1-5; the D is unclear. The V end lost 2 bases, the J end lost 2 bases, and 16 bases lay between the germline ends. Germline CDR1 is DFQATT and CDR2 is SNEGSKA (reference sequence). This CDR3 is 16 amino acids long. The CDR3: CSARMGNRVGNQPQHF. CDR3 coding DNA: TGCAGTGCTAGAATGGGGAATCGAGTGGGCAATCAGCCCCAGCATTTT.

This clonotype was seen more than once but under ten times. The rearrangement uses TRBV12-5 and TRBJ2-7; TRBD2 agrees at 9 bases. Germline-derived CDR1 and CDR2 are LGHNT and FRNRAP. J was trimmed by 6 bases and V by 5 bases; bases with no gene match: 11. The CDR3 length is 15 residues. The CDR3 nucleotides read TGTGCTAGTGGTCCCCGGGCGGGAGGGTTTCGCGAGCAGTACTTC. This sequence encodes CASGPRAGGFREQYF.

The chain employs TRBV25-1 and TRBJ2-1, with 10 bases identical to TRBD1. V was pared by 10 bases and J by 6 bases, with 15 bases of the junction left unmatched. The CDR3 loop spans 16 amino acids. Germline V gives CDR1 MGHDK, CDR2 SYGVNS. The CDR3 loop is CATRSPGQGRRNEQFF. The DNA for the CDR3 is TGTGCCACACGGTCACCGGGACAGGGGCGACGCAATGAGCAGTTCTTC.

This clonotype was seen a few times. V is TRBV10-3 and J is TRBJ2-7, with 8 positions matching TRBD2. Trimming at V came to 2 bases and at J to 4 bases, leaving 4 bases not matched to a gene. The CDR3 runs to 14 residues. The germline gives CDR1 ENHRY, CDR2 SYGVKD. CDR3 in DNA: TGTGCCATCAGTGAGAGCGGGAGTAATTACGAGCAGTACTTC. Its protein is CAISESGSNYEQYF.

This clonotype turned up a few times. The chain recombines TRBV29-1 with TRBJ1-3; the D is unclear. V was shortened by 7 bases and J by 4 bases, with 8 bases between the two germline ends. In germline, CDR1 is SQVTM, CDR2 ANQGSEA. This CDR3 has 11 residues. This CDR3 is CSADGGNTIYF. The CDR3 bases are TGCAGCGCCGACGGGGGAAACACCATATATTTT.

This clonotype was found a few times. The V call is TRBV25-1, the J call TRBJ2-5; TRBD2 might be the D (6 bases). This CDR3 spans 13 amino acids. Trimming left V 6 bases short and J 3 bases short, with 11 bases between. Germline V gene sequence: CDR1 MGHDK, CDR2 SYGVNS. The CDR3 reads CASSGRGKETQYF. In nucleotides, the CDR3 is TGTGCCAGCAGCGGGCGGGGCAAAGAGACCCAGTACTTC.

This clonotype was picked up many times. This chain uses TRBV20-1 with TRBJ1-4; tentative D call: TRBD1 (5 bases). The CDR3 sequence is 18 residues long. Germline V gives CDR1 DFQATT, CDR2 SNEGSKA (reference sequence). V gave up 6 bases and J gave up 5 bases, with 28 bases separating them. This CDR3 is CSALRSDTPAWGNEKLFF. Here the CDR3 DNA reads TGCAGTGCCCTGAGGTCTGATACCCCTGCGTGGGGGAATGAAAAACTGTTTTTT.

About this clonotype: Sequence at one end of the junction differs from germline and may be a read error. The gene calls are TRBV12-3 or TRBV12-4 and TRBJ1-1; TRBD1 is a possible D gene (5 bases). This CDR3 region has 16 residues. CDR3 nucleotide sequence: TGTGCCAGCAGCCCTCGAGGGACGAGCATGAACACTGAAGCCTTCTTT. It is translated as CASSPRGTSMNTEAFF.

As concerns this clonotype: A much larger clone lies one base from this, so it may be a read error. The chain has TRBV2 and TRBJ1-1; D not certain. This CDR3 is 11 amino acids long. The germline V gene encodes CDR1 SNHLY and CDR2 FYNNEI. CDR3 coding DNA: TGTGCCAGCACATTGAACACTGAAGCTATCTTT. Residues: CASTLNTEAIF.

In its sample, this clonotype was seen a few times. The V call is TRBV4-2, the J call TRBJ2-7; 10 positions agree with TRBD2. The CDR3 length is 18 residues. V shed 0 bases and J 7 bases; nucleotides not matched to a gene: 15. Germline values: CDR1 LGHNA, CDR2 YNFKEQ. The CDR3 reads CASSQEGSGRAGSWEQYF. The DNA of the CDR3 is TGTGCCAGCAGCCAAGAAGGGAGCGGGAGGGCCGGGTCGTGGGAGCAGTACTTC.